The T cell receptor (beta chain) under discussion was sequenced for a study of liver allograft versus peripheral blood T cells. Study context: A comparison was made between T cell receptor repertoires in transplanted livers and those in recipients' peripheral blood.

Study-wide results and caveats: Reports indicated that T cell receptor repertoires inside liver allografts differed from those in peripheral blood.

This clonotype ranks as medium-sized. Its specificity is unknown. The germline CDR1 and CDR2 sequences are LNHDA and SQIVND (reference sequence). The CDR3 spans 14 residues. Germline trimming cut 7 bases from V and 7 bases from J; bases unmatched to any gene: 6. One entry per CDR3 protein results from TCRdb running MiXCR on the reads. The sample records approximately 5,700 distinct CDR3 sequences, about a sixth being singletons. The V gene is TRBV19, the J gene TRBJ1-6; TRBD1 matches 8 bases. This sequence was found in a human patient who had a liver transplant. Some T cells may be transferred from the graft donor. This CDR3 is CASKQRTGNSPLHF. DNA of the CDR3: TGTGCCAGTAAACAAAGGACAGGGAATTCACCCCTCCACTTT. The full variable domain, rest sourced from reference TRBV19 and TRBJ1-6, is DGGITQSPKYLFRKEGQNVTLSCEQNLNHDAMYWYRQDPGQGLRLIYYSQIVNDFQKGDIAEGYSVSREKKESFPLTVTSAQKNPTAFYLCASKQRTGNSPLHFGNGTRLTVT.